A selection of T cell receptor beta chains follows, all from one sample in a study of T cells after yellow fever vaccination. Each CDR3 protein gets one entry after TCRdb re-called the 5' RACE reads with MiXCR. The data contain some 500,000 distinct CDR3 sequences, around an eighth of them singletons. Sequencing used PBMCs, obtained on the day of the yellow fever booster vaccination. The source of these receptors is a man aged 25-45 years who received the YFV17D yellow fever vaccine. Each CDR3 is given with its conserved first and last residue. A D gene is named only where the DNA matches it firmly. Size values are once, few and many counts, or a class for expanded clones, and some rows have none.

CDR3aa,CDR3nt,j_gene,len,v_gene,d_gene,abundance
CASRSEQGAYEQYF,TGTGCCAGCAGAAGCGAGCAGGGAGCCTACGAGCAGTACTTC,TRBJ2-7,14,TRBV6-1,NA,NA
CASSQFLANTGELFF,TGTGCCAGCAGCCAATTCCTCGCGAACACCGGGGAGCTGTTTTTT,TRBJ2-2,15,TRBV14,NA,few
CASIRGGSRTNTEAFF,TGTGCCAGCATCCGGGGGGGGTCACGGACGAACACTGAAGCTTTCTTT,TRBJ1-1,16,TRBV5-5,NA,many
CASSRQTIYEQYF,TGTGCCAGCAGCCGACAGACCATTTACGAGCAGTACTTC,TRBJ2-7,13,TRBV7-2,NA,NA
CASSLSGRAFYNEQFF,TGTGCCAGCAGCTTGTCGGGCAGGGCCTTTTACAATGAGCAGTTCTTC,TRBJ2-1,16,TRBV5-6,NA,NA
CASSQVSGAGEQYF,TGTGCCAGCAGCCAAGTTTCGGGAGCGGGCGAGCAGTACTTC,TRBJ2-7,14,TRBV3-1,NA,few
CASSNSNTEAFF,TGTGCCAGCAGTAACTCGAACACTGAAGCTTTCTTT,TRBJ1-1,12,TRBV12-3/TRBV12-4,NA,NA
CASSPGGPSETQYF,TGTGCCAGTAGCCCGGGAGGGCCCTCAGAGACCCAGTACTTC,TRBJ2-5,14,TRBV19,TRBD2,once
CSAPPASQSEQFF,TGCAGTGCTCCACCTGCTAGTCAGTCGGAGCAGTTCTTC,TRBJ2-1,13,TRBV20-1,NA,NA
CASSLGLAGASMGELFF,TGTGCCAGCAGCCTTGGACTAGCGGGAGCTTCGATGGGGGAGCTGTTTTTT,TRBJ2-2,17,TRBV12-3/TRBV12-4,TRBD2,NA
CASSLDTGSYYGYTF,TGCGCCAGCAGCTTGGACACGGGATCGTACTATGGCTACACCTTC,TRBJ1-2,15,TRBV5-1,NA,once
CATSRTIGQGYNEQFF,TGTGCCACCAGCAGAACCATCGGACAGGGCTACAATGAGCAGTTCTTC,TRBJ2-1,16,TRBV15,TRBD1,few
CSVRAGNQPQHF,TGCAGCGTTCGGGCAGGGAATCAGCCCCAGCATTTT,TRBJ1-5,12,TRBV29-1,NA,few
CSARWTSKETQYF,TGCAGTGCTAGGTGGACTAGCAAAGAGACCCAGTACTTC,TRBJ2-5,13,TRBV20-1,TRBD2,many
CAISVSPRGQETQYF,TGTGCCATCAGCGTCTCGCCCAGGGGGCAAGAGACCCAGTACTTC,TRBJ2-5,15,TRBV10-3,TRBD1,many
CASSPLTGSSYEQYF,TGTGCCAGCAGCCCTCTGACAGGGAGTTCCTACGAGCAGTACTTC,TRBJ2-7,15,TRBV7-6,TRBD1,NA
CASRTTQETQYF,TGTGCCAGCAGGACCACTCAAGAGACCCAGTACTTC,TRBJ2-5,12,TRBV6-2/TRBV6-3,NA,many
CASSASSGRVIEQFF,TGTGCCAGTAGTGCTTCCTCGGGACGAGTGATTGAGCAGTTCTTC,TRBJ2-1,15,TRBV19,NA,few
CASSTPRGTSSYNEQFF,TGTGCCAGTAGTACACCTAGGGGGACCAGCTCCTACAATGAGCAGTTCTTC,TRBJ2-1,17,TRBV19,NA,NA
CASSLGAGGYEQYF,TGTGCCAGCAGCTTAGGGGCGGGAGGCTACGAGCAGTACTTC,TRBJ2-7,14,TRBV7-2,TRBD2,many
CASSTMTRSYEQYF,TGTGCCAGCAGCACGATGACTAGGTCCTACGAGCAGTACTTC,TRBJ2-7,14,TRBV21-1,NA,NA
CASSLPGDMGETQYF,TGCGCCAGCAGCTTGCCCGGAGACATGGGAGAGACCCAGTACTTC,TRBJ2-5,15,TRBV5-1,NA,NA
CASSLGLASAYEQYF,TGTGCCAGCAGCCTGGGACTAGCGTCGGCCTACGAGCAGTACTTC,TRBJ2-7,15,TRBV5-6,TRBD2,few
CASSYSWQADSGELFF,TGTGCCAGCAGTTACTCGTGGCAGGCGGACTCCGGGGAGCTGTTTTTT,TRBJ2-2,16,TRBV6-5,NA,NA
CASSAPGTDSGAPYEQYF,TGCGCCAGCAGTGCGCCCGGGACAGATAGCGGGGCCCCCTACGAGCAGTACTTC,TRBJ2-7,18,TRBV10-2,NA,NA
CATSDPRDLHEQFF,TGTGCCACCAGTGATCCCCGGGACTTACATGAGCAGTTCTTC,TRBJ2-1,14,TRBV24-1,NA,few